This T cell receptor beta chain derives from a study of control samples from healthy donors and cancer patients. Data came from immunoSEQ multiplex PCR; TCRdb stores just in-frame clones and leaves some out. The sample shows 100,000 or so clones, about 90% of them seen only once. Trimming took off 0 bases at V and 3 bases at J, with 12 bases between the two ends. The CDR3 extends over 15 amino acids. CDR1 MGHRA and CDR2 YSYEKL come from the germline V gene. J is TRBJ2-7 and V is TRBV4-1; D unclear. The sequencing input was blood. This receptor was taken from a woman between 18 and 29 years old in good health. CDR3 coding DNA: TGCGCCAGCAGCCAAGATCGCGGCGCTGTCTACGAGCAGTACTTC. As protein: CASSQDRGAVYEQYF.